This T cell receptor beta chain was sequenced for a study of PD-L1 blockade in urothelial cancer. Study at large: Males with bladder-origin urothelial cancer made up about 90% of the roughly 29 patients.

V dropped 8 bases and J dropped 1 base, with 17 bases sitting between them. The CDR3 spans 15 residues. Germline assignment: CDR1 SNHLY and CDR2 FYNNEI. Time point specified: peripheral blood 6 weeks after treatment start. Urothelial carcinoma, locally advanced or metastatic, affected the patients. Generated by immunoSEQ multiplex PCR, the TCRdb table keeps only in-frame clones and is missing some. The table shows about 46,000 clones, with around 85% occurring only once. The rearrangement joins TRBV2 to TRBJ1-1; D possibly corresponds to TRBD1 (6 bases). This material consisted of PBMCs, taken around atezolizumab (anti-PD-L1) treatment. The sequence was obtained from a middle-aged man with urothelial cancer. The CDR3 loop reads CASLLGGAGNTEAFF. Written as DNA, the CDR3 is TGTGCCAGCCTTCTTGGGGGGGCCGGGAACACTGAAGCTTTCTTT.